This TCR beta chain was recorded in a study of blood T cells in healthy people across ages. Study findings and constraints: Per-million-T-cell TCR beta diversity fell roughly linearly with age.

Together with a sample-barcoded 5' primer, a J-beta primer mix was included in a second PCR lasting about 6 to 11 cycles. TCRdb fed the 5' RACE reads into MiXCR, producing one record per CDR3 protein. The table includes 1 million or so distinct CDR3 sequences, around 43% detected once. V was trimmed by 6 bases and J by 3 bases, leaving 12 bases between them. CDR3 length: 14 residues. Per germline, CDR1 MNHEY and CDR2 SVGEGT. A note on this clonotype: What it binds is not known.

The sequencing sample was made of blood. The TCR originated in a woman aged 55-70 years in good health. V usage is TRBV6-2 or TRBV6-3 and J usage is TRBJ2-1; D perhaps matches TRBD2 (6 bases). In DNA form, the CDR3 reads TGTGCCAGCAGGGGACCAGCGGGCTACAATGAGCAGTTCTTC. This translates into CASRGPAGYNEQFF.